This T cell receptor beta chain was identified in a study of metastatic and nonmetastatic thyroid tumors. TCRdb re-called the PCR reads via MiXCR. The table lists more than 15,000 clones, 34% of them singletons. Thyroid surgery took place with no prior treatment in any patient. Germline CDR1 and CDR2: LNHNV and YYDKDF (reference sequence). The V and J ends lost 0 bases and 5 bases, in that order; junction bases with no gene match: 4. This CDR3 region has 14 residues. The source is a female donor with papillary thyroid cancer or a benign thyroid nodule (not recorded which). Some clones in this sample may be carry-over from other donors' samples. Sequences were obtained from tumor tissue. The gene calls are TRBV15 and TRBJ2-7, with 7 nucleotides matching TRBD1. The CDR3 region is CATSRDLGGHEQYF. As DNA, the CDR3 is TGTGCCACCAGCAGAGACTTAGGGGGCCACGAGCAGTACTTC. Filled out from reference TRBV15 and TRBJ2-7, the complete variable domain reads DAMVIQNPRYQVTQFGKPVTLSCSQTLNHNVMYWYQQKSSQAPKLLFHYYDKDFNNEADTPDNFQSRRPNTSFCFLDIRSPGLGDTAMYLCATSRDLGGHEQYFGPGTRLTVT.